The sequence of this T cell receptor (beta chain) was determined in a study of T cell responses to AZD1222 COVID-19 vaccine. A word on this clone: The antigen remains unidentified.

Notes on the study in general: Baseline testing showed seropositivity in only a handful of AZD1222 recipients. White British people made up most donors, females outnumbered males, and clonal diversity was possibly underestimated. Two doses of AZD1222 preceded a rise in Spike-specific TCR breadth and depth. With dominance at 160-218 and 743-854, vaccine-associated CD4 TCRs spanned spike.

Only in-frame clones appear in the TCRdb table, and some are missing; sequencing was by immunoSEQ multiplex PCR. This sample has more than 70,000 clones; 70% to 90% occur once, and the top ten carry roughly 5%. The TCR originated in an adult in good health. The sample consisted of peripheral blood, taken on day 0 of MenACWY control vaccination.

DNA of the CDR3: TGTGCCAGCAGCCAAGAGGGAGCGGGCCCTACAGATACGCAGTATTTT. Translation gives CASSQEGAGPTDTQYF. The gene calls are TRBV4-2 and TRBJ2-3; TRBD2 is a possible D gene (6 bases). The CDR3 is 16 residues long. CDR1 is LGHNA and CDR2 is YNFKEQ in the germline V gene. V lost 0 bases, J lost 3 bases, and 13 bases lay in between.